The present T cell receptor beta chain was sequenced within a study of technical replicates of blood from several donors. Generated by immunoSEQ multiplex PCR, the TCRdb table keeps only in-frame clones and is missing some. The profile shows 65,000 to 90,000 clones, around 92% of them singletons. The sequence came from a human donor in good health. Material for sequencing was T cells isolated from PBMCs.

CDR3 DNA: TGCGCCAGCAGCGCAACAACAGGGGCCGGGGAGCTGTTTTTT. This gives the protein CASSATTGAGELFF. The V gene is TRBV5-1, the J gene TRBJ2-2; 7 bases are a match to TRBD1. The trim removed 4 bases at V and 6 bases at J, leaving 6 bases unmatched. This CDR3 is built from 14 residues. The V gene's germline CDR1 is SGHRS and CDR2 YFSETQ.